This T cell receptor beta chain appears in the sequencing data of a study of cytomegalovirus exposure and HLA in healthy donors. General study findings and limits: A later analysis found that most CMV-associated TCR beta chains appeared HLA-restricted. More clonal expansion characterized HLA-associated TCR beta chains than equally common others in a later analysis.

The V gene lost 4 bases and the J gene lost 4 bases, with 11 bases spanning the gap. The CDR3 covers 13 residues. Germline CDR1 reads SGHVS; CDR2 reads FQNEAQ. PCR amplification relied on 60 Vbeta primers (plus 13 Jbeta primers). Only in-frame clones appear in the TCRdb table, and some are missing; sequencing was by immunoSEQ multiplex PCR. In the table there are fewer than 60,000 clones, 60% to 80% of which are singletons. As to this clone: What it recognizes is unknown.

This chain links TRBV7-8 with TRBJ2-7, with D perhaps matching TRBD1 (6 bases). The TCR originated in a woman aged 40 to 50 in good health and CMV-seropositive. The sequencing input was PBMCs. CDR3: CASSSRDKYEQYF. The DNA of the CDR3 is TGTGCCAGCAGCTCACGGGACAAATACGAGCAGTACTTC.